This TCR beta chain was recorded in a study of regulatory T cells in long-lasting Graves disease. Broader study findings: Persistent Graves' disease cases displayed lower TCR diversity than newly diagnosed ones. It was peripheral blood alone, not thyroid tissue, that was studied.

Stated time point: persistent/refractory GD, antithyroid drugs over 5 years with positive TRAb. With RNA extracted from PBMCs as input, the TCR library was made. Arm-PCR of CDR3 regions with iRepertoire HTBI primers generated TCR beta libraries. Using its own MiXCR run on the multiplex PCR reads, TCRdb lists one record per CDR3 protein. The sample holds more than 650,000 distinct CDR3 sequences, approximately 31% seen once. The ends were cut back, 5 bases at V and 3 bases at J, with 13 bases in the middle. CDR3 length: 14 amino acids. Germline V gene lookup returns CDR1 MNHNS and CDR2 SASEGT. Comment on this clonotype: Its target is not known.

The input for sequencing was peripheral blood mononuclear cells (PBMCs), taken when the disease was refractory, from a patient treated with antithyroid drugs. The V and J genes are TRBV6-1 and TRBJ1-1; D remains unclear. This sequence was found in a female donor with Graves disease. Here the CDR3 reads CASSYGVLHTEAFF. CDR3 nucleotides: TGTGCCAGCAGTTACGGGGTCCTCCACACTGAAGCTTTCTTT.